These 21 T cell receptor beta chains were all obtained from the same sample, sequenced in a study of T-cell memory formation after mild COVID-19. In TCRdb, the 5' RACE reads were re-called with MiXCR into one record per CDR3 protein. The profile shows a few hundred thousand distinct CDR3 sequences, 15% to 20% of them singletons. Specimen: PBMCs or a T cell subset sorted from them (not recorded which). These receptor sequences come from a man younger than 35 who had mild COVID-19 (a few samples of this study predate the infection). Cell type and time point are not known.

A few counts support this clonotype. CDR3 sequence (DNA): TGTGCCAGCAGTCGCCCCGGGGGGCTAGAGACCCAGTACTTC. Translating it yields CASSRPGGLETQYF. The chain is built from TRBV12-3 or TRBV12-4 and TRBJ2-5, with a weak D call TRBD2 (7 bases). The CDR3 length is 14 residues. V was trimmed by 5 bases and J by 4 bases, leaving 14 bases between them.

This clonotype was counted only a few times. The V gene is TRBV4-2, the J gene TRBJ2-2, with D uncertain. CDR1 is LGHNA and CDR2 is YNFKEQ in the germline V gene. With 4 bases removed from V and 8 bases from J, the gap between germline ends came to 11 bases. The CDR3 runs 13 residues. For the CDR3, the DNA is TGTGCCAGCAGCCGCCTCGGGCCTGGGGAGCTGTTTTTT. Translation: CASSRLGPGELFF.

The rearrangement uses TRBV20-1 and TRBJ2-5, with TRBD2 matching over 10 bases. Germline loops: CDR1 DFQATT, CDR2 SNEGSKA (reference sequence). The CDR3 has 14 residues. V trimming: 6 bases; J trimming: 5 bases; junction bases outside the gene matches: 9. The CDR3 region has the DNA TGCAGTGCAAGGGGAGCGGGGGGGTATGAGACCCAGTACTTC. This gives the protein CSARGAGGYETQYF.

J is TRBJ1-4 and V is TRBV6-5; weak D call: TRBD1 (5 bases). Trimming shortened V by 2 bases and J by 4 bases, and 20 bases separated the two germline ends. The CDR3 is 18 residues long. CDR1 is MNHEY, CDR2 SVGAGI, per germline. The CDR3: CASSYRGLPDGDNEKLFF. CDR3 DNA: TGTGCCAGCAGTTACCGGGGCCTGCCCGATGGCGATAATGAAAAACTGTTTTTT.

This clonotype was observed a handful of times. The chain carries TRBV10-3 and TRBJ2-7; 7 bases align to TRBD2. V lost 2 bases to trimming and J lost 3 bases; unmatched junction nucleotides: 1. Germline lookup yields CDR1 ENHRY and CDR2 SYGVKD. The CDR3 contains 13 residues. The DNA of the CDR3 is TGTGCCATCAGTGAGAGGGAGGGCTACGAGCAGTACGTC. It specifies CAISEREGYEQYV.

The sample holds a few counts of this clonotype. The V call is TRBV27, the J call TRBJ1-1, with D perhaps matching TRBD1 (5 bases). Trimming removed 6 bases from V and 8 bases from J, with 13 bases in between. The CDR3 runs to 12 residues. Germline V CDR1 and CDR2: MNHEY, SMNVEV (reference sequence). The CDR3, as DNA: TGTGCCAGCAGCTGGGGCGGCGGGGAAGCTTTCTTT. Protein sequence: CASSWGGGEAFF.

For the CDR3, the DNA is TGTGCCATCAGTGTGCAGGGTCTAGGCTACACCTTC. Amino acids: CAISVQGLGYTF. This rearrangement joins TRBV10-3 to TRBJ1-2; maybe TRBD1 (5 bases). This CDR3 contains 12 residues. Germline V gene lookup returns CDR1 ENHRY and CDR2 SYGVKD. V was shortened by 4 bases and J by 8 bases, with 11 bases between the two germline ends.

The chain links TRBV5-1 to TRBJ1-4, with 11 bases identical to TRBD1. Germline values: CDR1 SGHRS, CDR2 YFSETQ. V trimming: 0 bases; J trimming: 7 bases; junction bases outside the gene matches: 5. The CDR3 is 16 residues long. This CDR3 is CASSLGTGQGGEKLFF. CDR3 DNA: TGCGCCAGCAGCTTGGGGACGGGACAGGGGGGTGAAAAACTGTTTTTT. Full variable domain (remainder filled in from reference TRBV5-1 and TRBJ1-4): KAGVTQTPRYLIKTRGQQVTLSCSPISGHRSVSWYQQTPGQGLQFLFEYFSETQRNKGNFPGRFSGRQFSNSRSEMNVSTLELGDSALYLCASSLGTGQGGEKLFFGSGTQLSVL.

The chain joins TRBV6-5 to TRBJ2-1; D is unresolved. Germline lookup yields CDR1 MNHEY and CDR2 SVGAGI. V gave up 7 bases and J gave up 9 bases, with 16 bases separating them. The CDR3 is made up of 13 amino acids. CDR3 amino acids: CASTNGPHGEQFF. The CDR3 coding sequence is TGTGCCAGCACCAACGGGCCCCACGGTGAGCAGTTCTTC.

This clonotype came up a few times. V gene TRBV27 combines with J gene TRBJ2-3, with D tentatively TRBD1 or TRBD2 (5 bases each). The CDR3 sequence is 15 residues long. V shed 6 bases and J shed 2 bases, with 15 bases lying between them. Germline V gene lookup returns CDR1 MNHEY and CDR2 SMNVEV (reference sequence). CDR3 DNA sequence: TGTGCCAGCAGCCTGGGGACGGCCAACACAGATACGCAGTATTTT. This translates into CASSLGTANTDTQYF.

The V call is TRBV5-6, the J call TRBJ2-7, with 8 nucleotides matching TRBD2. The V gene's germline CDR1 is SGHDT and CDR2 YYEEEE. V was pared by 4 bases and J by 1 base, with 13 bases of the junction left unmatched. This CDR3 spans 17 amino acids. CDR3 in DNA: TGTGCCAGCAGCGCCCTTGTACGAGCGGGGGAGTCCTACGAGCAGTACGTC. Translated, it gives CASSALVRAGESYEQYV.

The chain has TRBV29-1 and TRBJ1-2, with a possible D match to TRBD1 (5 bases). This CDR3 is built from 12 residues. The V gene's germline CDR1 is SQVTM and CDR2 ANQGSEA. V lost 4 bases, J lost 4 bases, and 10 bases lay in between. CDR3 sequence reads: CSVVSGAYGYTF. CDR3 DNA sequence: TGCAGCGTTGTGAGCGGGGCCTATGGCTACACCTTC.

This clonotype has more than one count but fewer than ten. This chain joins TRBV11-2 and TRBJ1-4; TRBD1 might be the D (5 bases). Germline V gene lookup returns CDR1 SGHAT and CDR2 FQNNGV. The CDR3 has 18 amino acids. V lost 7 bases and J lost 12, with 33 bases in between. This chain's CDR3 is CASTLVWGPPPLLGELFF. In DNA form, the CDR3 reads TGTGCCAGCACCCTAGTCTGGGGCCCCCCTCCCCTTCTTGGAGAACTGTTTTTT. Variable domain in full (rest from reference TRBV11-2 and TRBJ1-4): EAGVAQSPRYKIIEKRQSVAFWCNPISGHATLYWYQQILGQGPKLLIQFQNNGVVDDSQLPKDRFSAERLKGVDSTLKIQPAKLEDSAVYLCASTLVWGPPPLLGELFFGSGTQLSVL.

This clonotype was detected a few times. This chain joins TRBV27 and TRBJ2-4; D ambiguous. The length of the CDR3 is 13 residues. Germline V gene sequence: CDR1 MNHEY, CDR2 SMNVEV (reference sequence). Trimming shortened V by 8 bases and J by 5 bases, and 13 bases separated the two germline ends. The CDR3 is CASLGVNENIQYF. In DNA, the CDR3 is TGTGCCAGCCTCGGTGTTAATGAAAACATTCAGTACTTC.

The sample holds a few counts of this clonotype. V and J are TRBV30 and TRBJ1-2; TRBD1 agrees at 11 bases. The CDR3 loop spans 15 amino acids. Trimming cost V 2 bases and J 5 bases; bases outside gene matches: 7. Germline lookup yields CDR1 GTSNPN and CDR2 SVGIG (reference sequence). CDR3 loop: CAWSSLDRGRYGYTF. The CDR3, as DNA: TGTGCCTGGAGTAGCCTGGACAGGGGGCGTTATGGCTACACCTTC. The whole variable domain, remainder taken from reference TRBV30 and TRBJ1-2, is SQTIHQWPATLVQPVGSPLSLECTVEGTSNPNLYWYRQAAGRGLQLLFYSVGIGQISSEVPQNLSASRPQDRQFILSSKKLLLSDSGFYLCAWSSLDRGRYGYTFGSGTRLTVV.

The chain combines TRBV4-3 with TRBJ2-1, with 7 bases that match TRBD2. V lost 3 bases and J lost 0; bases outside the gene matches: 8. Germline values: CDR1 LGHNA, CDR2 YSLEER. This CDR3 spans 17 amino acids. The CDR3 DNA is TGCGCCAGCAGCCACCCCCGGGGGGAGTACTCCTACAATGAGCAGTTCTTC. Amino acid sequence: CASSHPRGEYSYNEQFF.

The CDR3 spells CASSSSWTSGGRLFF. Here the CDR3 DNA reads TGTGCCAGCAGCTCAAGTTGGACTAGCGGGGGGCGGCTGTTTTTT. The chain employs TRBV11-1 and TRBJ2-2; 14 bases fit TRBD2. V was clipped by 4 bases and J by 13 bases; unmatched bases: 8. The germline gives CDR1 SGHAT, CDR2 FQDESV (reference sequence). This CDR3 is built from 15 residues.

This rearrangement joins TRBV27 to TRBJ1-2, with D unclear. The CDR3 is made up of 13 amino acids. V was pared by 3 bases and J by 8 bases, with 13 bases between. The V gene's germline CDR1 is MNHEY and CDR2 SMNVEV (reference sequence). The CDR3 region has the DNA TGTGCCAGCAGTTTGTCACCCACGGGCGGCTACACCTTC. Translated, it gives CASSLSPTGGYTF.

J is TRBJ1-2 and V is TRBV7-2, with 9 bases fitting TRBD1. This CDR3 spans 16 amino acids. V lost 5 bases and J lost 2; bases outside the gene matches: 9. Germline assignment: CDR1 SGHTA and CDR2 FQGNSA. The CDR3 DNA reads as TGTGCCAGCAGCCCCGGGGGACAGGGCACAAACTATGGCTACACCTTC. Encoded protein: CASSPGGQGTNYGYTF.

This clonotype appeared a few times. In nucleotides, the CDR3 is TGTGCCAGCAGCCAAGATTGGGGGGCGTCATACAATGAGCAGTTCTTC. Its translation is CASSQDWGASYNEQFF. This chain links TRBV14 with TRBJ2-1; either TRBD1 or TRBD2 may fit D (6 bases each). V was trimmed by 0 bases and J by 4 bases, leaving 13 bases between them. This CDR3 is 16 amino acids long. Germline CDR1 and CDR2: SGHDN and FVKESK.

In this sample, this clonotype turned up a few times. The CDR3 nucleotides read TGCGCCAGCAGCTTGGCGAACGGGGGGACTGAAGCTTTCTTT. Protein product: CASSLANGGTEAFF. The rearrangement links TRBV5-1 to TRBJ1-1, with D possibly TRBD1 on 5 matching bases. The CDR3 totals 14 residues. Deletions cut 0 bases from V and 5 bases from J, with 11 bases between. Germline CDR1 reads SGHRS; CDR2 reads YFSETQ.